This TCR beta chain was captured in a study of cytomegalovirus exposure and HLA in healthy donors. The PCR employed 60 Vbeta primers together with 13 Jbeta primers. The assay was immunoSEQ multiplex PCR, and TCRdb's table has in-frame clones only and misses some. Here the sample spans some 190,000 clones, 81% being singletons. CDR1 and CDR2 (germline): DFQATT, SNEGSKA (reference sequence). The CDR3 is 11 amino acids. Trimming pared 6 bases from V and 8 bases from J, leaving 11 bases between. The V and J genes are TRBV20-1 and TRBJ2-4; no reliable D call. Sequenced: PBMCs. The TCR comes from a man younger than 35 in good health and CMV-seronegative. The CDR3 bases are TGCAGTGCCTTGTCTCGGGACATTCAGTACTTC. This codes for CSALSRDIQYF.